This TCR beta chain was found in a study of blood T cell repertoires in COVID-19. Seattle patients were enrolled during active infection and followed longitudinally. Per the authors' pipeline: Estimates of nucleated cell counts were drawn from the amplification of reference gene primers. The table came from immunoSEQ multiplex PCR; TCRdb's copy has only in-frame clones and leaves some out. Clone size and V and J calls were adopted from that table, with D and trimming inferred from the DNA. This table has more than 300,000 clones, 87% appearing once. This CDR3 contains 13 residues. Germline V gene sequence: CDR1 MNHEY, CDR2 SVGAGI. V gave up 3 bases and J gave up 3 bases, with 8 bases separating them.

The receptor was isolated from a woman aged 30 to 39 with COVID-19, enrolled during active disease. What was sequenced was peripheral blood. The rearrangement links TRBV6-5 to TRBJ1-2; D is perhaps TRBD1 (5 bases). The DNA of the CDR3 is TGTGCCAGCAGTTATGGGGCAGACTATGGCTACACCTTC. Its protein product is CASSYGADYGYTF.